Following are 16 T cell receptor beta chains from one sample sequenced in a study of beta chain features in type 1 diabetes. Reverse transcribing all isolated RNA meant expressed TCRB transcripts were sequenced. Here immunoSEQ multiplex PCR was the method, and the copy in TCRdb shows in-frame clones only, minus some. This sample carries 620,000 or so clones, around 15% of them seen once, and the ten largest clones take about 0.093%. The sequenced sample was naive CD4+ T cells from blood. The receptors were gathered from a man younger than 35 in good health.

This clone was seen more than once but under ten times. The chain combines TRBV28 with TRBJ2-3, with TRBD1 identical over 7 bases. After removal of 5 bases from V and 4 bases from J, the junction contained 3 bases not matched to a gene. This CDR3 comprises 13 residues. Germline CDR1 MDHEN, CDR2 SYDVKM. CDR3 coding DNA: TGTGCCAGCAGTAACAGGGGAGCAGATACGCAGTATTTT. Its translation: CASSNRGADTQYF.

The chain recombines TRBV28 with TRBJ1-6; 7 positions agree with TRBD1. The V gene end was trimmed by 5 bases and the J gene end by 9 bases; junction bases not matched to a gene: 13. CDR1 is MDHEN and CDR2 is SYDVKM in the germline V gene. The CDR3 is 16 amino acids. The CDR3 loop reads CASSLRDSHGGSPLHF. The CDR3 coding sequence is TGTGCCAGCAGTCTCCGGGACAGCCATGGGGGTTCACCCCTCCACTTT. Full variable domain (missing parts from reference TRBV28 and TRBJ1-6): DVKVTQSSRYLVKRTGEKVFLECVQDMDHENMFWYRQDPGLGLRLIYFSYDVKMKEKGDIPEGYSVSREKKERFSLILESASTNQTSMYLCASSLRDSHGGSPLHFGNGTRLTVT.

This clone has a handful of counts. The V gene is TRBV25-1, the J gene TRBJ2-5; TRBD2 might be the D (5 bases). Deletions cut 5 bases from V and 5 bases from J, with 12 bases between. This CDR3 contains 13 residues. Germline V gene data show CDR1 as MGHDK and CDR2 as SYGVNS. CDR3 coding DNA: TGTGCCAGCAGTAAAGCGGACCTGGAGACCCAGTACTTC. This codes for CASSKADLETQYF.

V is TRBV28 and J is TRBJ2-7; tentatively, D is TRBD1 (5 bases). CDR1 and CDR2 from the germline V gene are MDHEN and SYDVKM. CDR3 length equals 17 residues. Trimming stripped 2 bases from V and 5 bases from J, with 22 bases between. The DNA for the CDR3 is TGTGCCAGCAGTTTAATTGGAATTCAGGGCGTGTTAGACGAGCAGTACTTC. Protein sequence: CASSLIGIQGVLDEQYF. Together with reference TRBV28 and TRBJ2-7, the CDR3 gives the full variable domain: DVKVTQSSRYLVKRTGEKVFLECVQDMDHENMFWYRQDPGLGLRLIYFSYDVKMKEKGDIPEGYSVSREKKERFSLILESASTNQTSMYLCASSLIGIQGVLDEQYFGPGTRLTVT.

The rearrangement links TRBV7-9 to TRBJ2-7; TRBD1 matches 8 bases. After removal of 5 bases from V and 3 bases from J, the junction contained 12 bases not matched to a gene. From germline, CDR1 is SEHNR and CDR2 FQNEAQ (reference sequence). CDR3 length: 16 residues. The CDR3 coding sequence is TGTGCCAGCAGCCGAGACCTTTGGACAGGGAACTACGAGCAGTACTTC. As protein: CASSRDLWTGNYEQYF.

This clone showed up just a few times. This sequence joins TRBV29-1 and TRBJ1-2; D remains ambiguous. The CDR3 contains 13 residues. The germline V and J ends were trimmed by 2 bases and 4 bases, with 11 bases remaining between them. Germline V lookup: CDR1 SQVTM, CDR2 ANQGSEA. The CDR3 DNA is TGCAGCGTTGAACGTGGCAGGTCCTATGGCTACACCTTC. It encodes CSVERGRSYGYTF.

Regarding this clone: At the DNA level, this CDR3 is encoded by other sequences in the same sample as well. The chain joins TRBV28 to TRBJ2-4; either TRBD1 or TRBD2 may fit D (6 bases each). CDR1 and CDR2 from the germline V gene are MDHEN and SYDVKM. CDR3 length: 16 amino acids. The germline V and J ends were trimmed by 0 bases and 2 bases, with 11 bases remaining between them. This CDR3 is CASSLWGGGSKNIQYF. CDR3 in DNA: TGTGCCAGCAGTTTATGGGGGGGCGGATCCAAAAACATTCAGTACTTC. Full variable domain (rest looked up from reference TRBV28 and TRBJ2-4): DVKVTQSSRYLVKRTGEKVFLECVQDMDHENMFWYRQDPGLGLRLIYFSYDVKMKEKGDIPEGYSVSREKKERFSLILESASTNQTSMYLCASSLWGGGSKNIQYFGAGTRLSVL.

The chain couples TRBV27 to TRBJ1-5; no clear D. CDR3 length: 13 residues. Trimming removed 2 bases from V and 7 bases from J, with 9 bases in between. The V gene's germline CDR1 is MNHEY and CDR2 SMNVEV (reference sequence). The DNA of the CDR3 is TGTGCCAGCAGTTTAATGTTTGACCAGCCCCAGCATTTT. It yields the protein CASSLMFDQPQHF.

V usage is TRBV7-9 and J usage is TRBJ1-2, with D uncertain. The ends were cut back, 1 base at V and 7 bases at J, with 13 bases in the middle. The germline gives CDR1 SEHNR, CDR2 FQNEAQ (reference sequence). The CDR3 is made up of 14 amino acids. CDR3 residues: CASSLDSKSLGYTF. The CDR3 DNA reads as TGTGCCAGCAGCTTAGACAGTAAATCCCTTGGCTACACCTTC.

V gene TRBV27 combines with J gene TRBJ2-2; 10 bases agree with TRBD2. The CDR3 has 16 amino acids. V lost 7 bases and J lost 4; bases outside the gene matches: 9. Germline CDR1 and CDR2: MNHEY and SMNVEV (reference sequence). The DNA for the CDR3 is TGTGCCAGCATGACTAGCGGGCCCCTGAGCACCGGGGAGCTGTTTTTT. This sequence encodes CASMTSGPLSTGELFF.

This clone was observed a few times. The chain couples TRBV5-1 to TRBJ1-1, with TRBD1 identical over 8 bases. The CDR3 loop spans 14 amino acids. CDR1 SGHRS and CDR2 YFSETQ come from the germline V gene. With V trimmed by 4 bases and J by 4 bases, 6 bases remained unmatched. CDR3 DNA: TGCGCCAGCAGCCAGGACAGGGTGGGCACTGAAGCTTTCTTT. Translation: CASSQDRVGTEAFF.

The V call is TRBV27, the J call TRBJ2-1, with D tentatively TRBD1 (5 bases). Looked up from germline, CDR1 is MNHEY and CDR2 is SMNVEV (reference sequence). V lost 5 bases to trimming and J lost 3 bases, with 11 bases between them. The CDR3 is 14 residues long. CDR3 sequence: CASSVTEYYNEQFF. DNA of the CDR3: TGTGCCAGCAGTGTGACAGAATACTACAATGAGCAGTTCTTC.

CDR3 bases: TGTGCCAGCAGCCAACCCAGGACTAGCGGGTACAATGAGCAGTTCTTC. This translates into CASSQPRTSGYNEQFF. The chain is built from TRBV7-6 and TRBJ2-1; 11 nucleotides match TRBD2. Germline V CDR1 and CDR2: SGHVS, FNYEAQ. This CDR3 contains 16 residues. V lost 5 bases to trimming and J lost 4 bases; unmatched junction nucleotides: 7.

The CDR3 is CASSSASGHDYGYTF. The CDR3 DNA reads TGCGCCAGCAGCTCCGCCTCTGGACACGACTATGGCTACACCTTC. The J gene is TRBJ1-2, the V gene TRBV5-1; a possible D gene is TRBD1 (5 bases). With 3 bases removed from V and 3 bases from J, the gap between germline ends came to 15 bases. Germline CDR1 SGHRS, CDR2 YFSETQ. The CDR3 length is 15 residues.

V and J are TRBV9 and TRBJ2-2; D call uncertain. The V gene's germline CDR1 is SGDLS and CDR2 YYNGEE. V lost 0 bases and J 8 bases, leaving 11 bases between the germline ends. The CDR3 totals 14 residues. The CDR3 coding sequence is TGTGCCAGCAGCGTAGGAACTGGGCTAGGGGAGCTGTTTTTT. It specifies CASSVGTGLGELFF.

The gene calls are TRBV11-2 and TRBJ2-1; D unresolved. Germline V lookup: CDR1 SGHAT, CDR2 FQNNGV. The V gene lost 4 bases and the J gene lost 10 bases, with 14 bases spanning the gap. The CDR3 runs 13 residues. In nucleotides, the CDR3 is TGTGCCAGCAGCTCCGCCAGCCTTAGCGAGCAGTTCTTC. The encoded protein is CASSSASLSEQFF.